These 9 T cell receptor beta chains originate from one sample sequenced in a study of CD8+ T cells in alopecia areata. Treatment in this sample: oral pan-JAK inhibitor, 5-10 mg twice daily. Following RNA extraction, reverse transcription yielded cDNA that acted as the sequencing template. The protocol was immunoSEQ multiplex PCR, while the TCRdb copy is restricted to in-frame clones and leaves out a portion. The sample lists about 200,000 clones, approximately 60% seen once, with over 3% in the top ten. The source was CD4+ T cells sorted from blood, collected at week 4, from a patient treated with tofacitinib. The receptors were gathered from a human donor with alopecia areata.

The chain is built from TRBV2 and TRBJ2-4, with TRBD2 matching 8 bases. V lost 8 bases and J lost 0; bases outside the gene matches: 6. CDR3 size: 15 residues. In germline, CDR1 is SNHLY, CDR2 FYNNEI. CDR3 protein: CASGSGSLAKNIQYF. As DNA, the CDR3 is TGTGCCAGCGGAAGCGGGAGCCTAGCCAAAAACATTCAGTACTTC.

This clone has more than one count but fewer than ten. This chain links TRBV27 with TRBJ2-1; D is possibly TRBD1 (5 bases). Germline V lookup: CDR1 MNHEY, CDR2 SMNVEV (reference sequence). The V end was cut by 5 bases, the J end by 7 bases, with 18 bases between. The CDR3 contains 15 residues. The CDR3 region is CASSHHWGTSNEQFF. The CDR3, as DNA: TGTGCCAGCAGTCATCATTGGGGCACGAGTAATGAGCAGTTCTTC.

The chain uses TRBV4-2 and TRBJ1-4, with D hard to call. Germline values: CDR1 LGHNA, CDR2 YNFKEQ. Trimming stripped 0 bases from V and 7 bases from J, with 12 bases between. This CDR3 contains 15 residues. This chain's CDR3 is CASSQEKSLGEKLFF. Here the CDR3 DNA reads TGTGCCAGCAGCCAAGAGAAATCGTTAGGTGAAAAACTGTTTTTT.

The chain recombines TRBV15 with TRBJ2-5, with D perhaps assigned TRBD1 or TRBD2 (6 bases each). The V and J ends lost 3 bases and 5 bases respectively, with 13 bases between them. The CDR3 is 14 amino acids. The germline V gene encodes CDR1 LNHNV and CDR2 YYDKDF (reference sequence). This chain's CDR3 is CATSSNRDWETQYF. CDR3 DNA sequence: TGTGCCACCAGCAGTAACAGGGACTGGGAGACCCAGTACTTC.

Note on this clone: A read error may account for a junction end that differs from germline. This rearrangement joins TRBV7-7 to TRBJ2-7, with D unclear. CDR3 size: 13 residues. Per germline, CDR1 SSHAT and CDR2 FNYEAQ (reference sequence). In DNA, the CDR3 is TGTGCTAGCAGCTTAGCCCTAAAAGGGGAGCAGTACTTC. It translates to CASSLALKGEQYF.

This clone was recorded once. This rearrangement joins TRBV14 to TRBJ1-1, with TRBD1 matching over 10 bases. Germline trimming cut 3 bases from V and 0 bases from J; bases unmatched to any gene: 4. CDR3 length equals 16 residues. Germline V gene data show CDR1 as SGHDN and CDR2 as FVKESK. The CDR3 coding sequence is TGTGCCAGCAGCCACCGGGACAGGGGAATGAACACTGAAGCTTTCTTT. Its translation: CASSHRDRGMNTEAFF.

The chain employs TRBV29-1 and TRBJ1-2; a weak D match, TRBD1 (6 bases). The CDR3 runs 14 residues. Trimming stripped 4 bases from V and 3 bases from J, with 15 bases between. In germline, CDR1 is SQVTM, CDR2 ANQGSEA. CDR3 DNA: TGCAGCGTTGTCCCCTGGACAGCGCACTATGGCTACACCTTC. Protein product: CSVVPWTAHYGYTF.

This clone has only a few counts. This rearrangement joins TRBV9 to TRBJ2-3, with D possibly matching TRBD2 (5 bases). Germline loops: CDR1 SGDLS, CDR2 YYNGEE. The CDR3 loop spans 15 amino acids. The ends were cut back, 0 bases at V and 3 bases at J, with 11 bases in the middle. The CDR3 reads CASSVEPQRTDTQYF. The CDR3 nucleotides read TGTGCCAGCAGCGTAGAGCCACAGCGGACAGATACGCAGTATTTT.

J is TRBJ2-7 and V is TRBV6-1; D may be TRBD1 (5 bases). The CDR3 is 15 residues long. The V end was cut by 2 bases, the J end by 3 bases, with 14 bases between. The germline gives CDR1 MNHNS, CDR2 SASEGT. This CDR3 is CASSESRTLSYEQYF. CDR3 DNA: TGTGCCAGCAGTGAATCGCGGACATTGAGCTACGAGCAGTACTTC.